The rows below give T cell receptor beta chains drawn from one sample of a study of blood T cells in healthy people across ages. TCRdb reanalysed the 5' RACE reads using MiXCR and keeps one entry per CDR3 protein. The sample records some 1,500,000 distinct CDR3 sequences, approximately 43% being singletons. The material sequenced was blood. These receptors were obtained from a young woman in good health. CDR3s include the opening cysteine and the closing phenylalanine or tryptophan. Each record gives: V gene, D gene, clone size, J gene, CDR3 protein, CDR3 DNA. The D gene is left open where the match is weak. Not all rows give a size; the values are once, few, many and, for expanded clones, a class.

v_gene: TRBV12-3/TRBV12-4
d_gene: .
abundance: few
j_gene: TRBJ2-1
CDR3aa: CASSLKGDEQFF
CDR3nt: TGTGCCAGCAGTTTGAAAGGGGATGAGCAGTTCTTC

v_gene: TRBV3-1
d_gene: .
abundance: .
j_gene: TRBJ1-1
CDR3aa: CASGERQTNTEAFF
CDR3nt: TGTGCCAGCGGGGAGAGACAGACGAACACTGAAGCTTTCTTT

v_gene: TRBV20-1
d_gene: .
abundance: .
j_gene: TRBJ1-5
CDR3aa: CSARDWEGQPQHF
CDR3nt: TGCAGTGCTAGAGATTGGGAAGGCCAGCCCCAGCATTTT

v_gene: TRBV10-3
d_gene: TRBD2
abundance: .
j_gene: TRBJ2-3
CDR3aa: CAISGPIAGGETDTQYF
CDR3nt: TGTGCCATCAGTGGCCCTATAGCGGGAGGGGAGACAGATACGCAGTATTTT

v_gene: TRBV2
d_gene: .
abundance: .
j_gene: TRBJ2-1
CDR3aa: CASTAGGLSGEQFF
CDR3nt: TGTGCCAGCACAGCGGGTGGGCTTAGTGGTGAGCAGTTCTTC

v_gene: TRBV10-3
d_gene: TRBD2
abundance: few
j_gene: TRBJ2-5
CDR3aa: CATGLDKETQYF
CDR3nt: TGTGCCACGGGACTAGATAAAGAGACCCAGTACTTC

v_gene: TRBV3-1
d_gene: TRBD2
abundance: few
j_gene: TRBJ2-7
CDR3aa: CASSQGLLAGVYEQYF
CDR3nt: TGTGCCAGCAGCCAGGGCCTACTAGCGGGAGTCTACGAGCAGTACTTC

v_gene: TRBV5-4
d_gene: .
abundance: few
j_gene: TRBJ1-2
CDR3aa: CASSFNHGTSYGYTF
CDR3nt: TGTGCCAGCAGCTTTAACCACGGGACAAGCTATGGCTACACCTTC

v_gene: TRBV7-2
d_gene: TRBD2
abundance: .
j_gene: TRBJ2-5
CDR3aa: CVSSFSGGYNEQYF
CDR3nt: TGTGTCAGCAGCTTCAGCGGGGGATACAATGAGCAGTACTTC

v_gene: TRBV6-2/TRBV6-3
d_gene: TRBD2
abundance: .
j_gene: TRBJ2-7
CDR3aa: CASRTSGGAGQYF
CDR3nt: TGTGCCAGCAGGACTAGCGGGGGAGCTGGGCAGTACTTC

v_gene: TRBV29-1
d_gene: .
abundance: few
j_gene: TRBJ1-1
CDR3aa: CSGSGRMNTEAFF
CDR3nt: TGCAGCGGCTCGGGACGGATGAACACTGAAGCTTTCTTT

v_gene: TRBV4-2
d_gene: TRBD2
abundance: .
j_gene: TRBJ2-1
CDR3aa: CASSKASGGIEQFF
CDR3nt: TGTGCCAGCAGCAAAGCAAGCGGGGGCATTGAACAGTTCTTC

v_gene: TRBV21-1
d_gene: .
abundance: few
j_gene: TRBJ2-1
CDR3aa: CASRRQGVNEQFF
CDR3nt: TGTGCCAGCAGAAGACAGGGTGTCAATGAGCAGTTCTTC

v_gene: TRBV25-1
d_gene: .
abundance: .
j_gene: TRBJ2-7
CDR3aa: CASSGIRSEQYF
CDR3nt: TGTGCCAGCAGTGGTATCCGGTCCGAGCAGTACTTC